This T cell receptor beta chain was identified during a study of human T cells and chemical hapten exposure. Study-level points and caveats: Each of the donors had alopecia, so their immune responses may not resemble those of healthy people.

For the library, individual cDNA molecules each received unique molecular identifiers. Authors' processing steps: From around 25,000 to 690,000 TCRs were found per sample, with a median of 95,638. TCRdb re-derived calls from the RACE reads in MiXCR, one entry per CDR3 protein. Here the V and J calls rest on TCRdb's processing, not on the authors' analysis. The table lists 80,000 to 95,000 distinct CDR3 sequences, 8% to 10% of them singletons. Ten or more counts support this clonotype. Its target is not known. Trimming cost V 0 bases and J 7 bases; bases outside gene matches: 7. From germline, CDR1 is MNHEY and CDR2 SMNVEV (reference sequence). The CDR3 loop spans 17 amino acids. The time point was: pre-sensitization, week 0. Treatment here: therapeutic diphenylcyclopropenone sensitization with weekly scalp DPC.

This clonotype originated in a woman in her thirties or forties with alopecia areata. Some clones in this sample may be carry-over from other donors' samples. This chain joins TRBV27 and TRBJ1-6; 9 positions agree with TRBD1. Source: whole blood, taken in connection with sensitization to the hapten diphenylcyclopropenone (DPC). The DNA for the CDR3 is TGTGCCAGCAGTTTATCGGGCGGCGGGACAGGGAATTCACCCCTCCACTTT. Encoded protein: CASSLSGGGTGNSPLHF.